These T cell receptor beta chains were read from a single sample in a study of technical replicates of blood from several donors. Assay used: immunoSEQ multiplex PCR; TCRdb lists only in-frame clones, some missing. Of 40,000 to 65,000 clones listed, about 82% are singletons. Sequencing was done on a sample of PBMCs. These receptors were collected from a human donor in good health. Some clones in this sample may be carry-over from other donors' samples. Each CDR3 is given with its conserved first and last residue. The D gene is left open where the match is weak. For some rows the clone size is stated as once, few or many, or as a class when expanded; others skip it.

>11|TRBJ1-1|TRBV2|.|.
TGTGCCAGCAGCGGACAGTTTGAAGCTTTCTTT
CASSGQFEAFF
>18|TRBJ1-2|TRBV5-1|.|.
TGCGCCAGCAGCTTGGCCCCAACAGGCTTCGATGATGGATATGGCTACACCTTC
CASSLAPTGFDDGYGYTF
>15|TRBJ2-7|TRBV7-9|.|.
TGTGCCAGCAGCTTAGCCTCAGGGTTCTCGTACGAGCAGTACTTC
CASSLASGFSYEQYF
>15|TRBJ2-4|TRBV5-1|TRBD2|.
TGCGCCAGCAGCCTAGCGGGAGTTTCCAAAAACATTCAGTACTTC
CASSLAGVSKNIQYF
>17|TRBJ2-5|TRBV4-3|.|few
TGCGCCAGCAGCCAAGAATGGGTTAGGGGTAGCCAAGAGACCCAGTACTTC
CASSQEWVRGSQETQYF
>14|TRBJ2-7|TRBV19|TRBD1|.
TGTGCCAGTAGTAGGGCAGGGGGAATGTACGAGCAGTACTTC
CASSRAGGMYEQYF
>14|TRBJ2-2|TRBV6-5|.|.
TGTGCCAGCAATGTTGGCATGAACACCGGGGAGCTGTTTTTT
CASNVGMNTGELFF
>15|TRBJ1-6|TRBV10-3|TRBD1|.
TGTGCCATCAGAGGGTCCGGGACAGAAGGTTCACCCCTCCACTTT
CAIRGSGTEGSPLHF
>14|TRBJ2-7|TRBV18|.|.
TGTGCCAGCTCACCACTTTCAGAAGGACAGGAGCAGTACTTC
CASSPLSEGQEQYF
>14|TRBJ1-2|TRBV11-2|.|.
TGTGCCAGCAGCTTTGGAGTTGCAAACTATGGCTACACCTTC
CASSFGVANYGYTF
>13|TRBJ2-2|TRBV29-1|TRBD1|.
TGCAGCGTTTCCGGGACAGGTCCCGGGGAGCTGTTTTTT
CSVSGTGPGELFF
>15|TRBJ2-4|TRBV7-9|TRBD1|medium-sized
TGTGCCAGCAGCCGGGACAGTCTAGCCAAAAACATTCAGTACTTC
CASSRDSLAKNIQYF
>14|TRBJ1-2|TRBV29-1|.|.
TGCAGCGTTGAAGGGCCCACCATCGTCTATGGCTACACCTTC
CSVEGPTIVYGYTF
>18|TRBJ2-5|TRBV4-3|TRBD1|.
TGCGCCAGCAGCCAAGACTATTGGGACAGGGGGTATGGGGAGACCCAGTACTTC
CASSQDYWDRGYGETQYF
>15|TRBJ1-1|TRBV6-5|.|.
TGTGCCAGCAGTTACGGGTACGGGGGGAACACTGAAGCTTTCTTT
CASSYGYGGNTEAFF
>11|TRBJ2-1|TRBV25-1|.|.
TGTGCCAGCGGCACATTCAATGAGCAGTTCTTC
CASGTFNEQFF
>13|TRBJ2-1|TRBV7-6|.|.
TGTGCCAGCAGCCCAGGGGAGGGGGATGAGCAGTTCTTC
CASSPGEGDEQFF
>13|TRBJ2-7|TRBV11-3|.|.
TGTGCCAGCTCCCGGAGTGGGTCCTACGAGCAGTACTTC
CASSRSGSYEQYF
>15|TRBJ2-7|TRBV27|TRBD1|.
TGTGCCAGCAGTGCATATGGGACAGGGACCTACGAGCAGTACTTC
CASSAYGTGTYEQYF
>15|TRBJ2-1|TRBV7-6|.|.
TGTGCCAGCAGCTTGATAGCGGAAACCTACAATGAGCAGTTCTTC
CASSLIAETYNEQFF
>13|TRBJ1-1|TRBV29-1|TRBD1|few
TGCAGCGTTGAAGAAGGGGGCACGACTGAAGCTTTCTTT
CSVEEGGTTEAFF
>15|TRBJ1-2|TRBV25-1|TRBD1|.
TGTGCCAGCAGATCACAGGGGGCGGGTGGCTATGGCTACACCTTC
CASRSQGAGGYGYTF
>11|TRBJ1-5|TRBV11-2|.|.
TGTGCCAGCAGCTCCGGCCAGGCCCAGCATTTT
CASSSGQAQHF
>18|TRBJ2-1|TRBV19|.|.
TGTGCCAGTAGTATAGTCAGAGTTGGGCCTGGGGCGCCGTCTGAGCAGTTCTTC
CASSIVRVGPGAPSEQFF
>15|TRBJ1-6|TRBV27|TRBD1|.
TGTGCCAGCAGTTACCAGACAGGGGAAGGCTCACCCCTCCACTTT
CASSYQTGEGSPLHF
>14|TRBJ2-2|TRBV6-5|.|once
TGTGCCAGCAAAATAGTACCTAACACCGGGGAGCTGTTTTTT
CASKIVPNTGELFF
>17|TRBJ2-3|TRBV4-2|TRBD2|.
TGTGCCAGCAGCCAAGATTGGGCGGGCGGGGGGTCCGATACGCAGTATTTT
CASSQDWAGGGSDTQYF
>12|TRBJ1-1|TRBV7-2|.|.
TGTGCCAGCAGTCTTGCAGGATTTGTAGCTTTCTTT
CASSLAGFVAFF
>18|TRBJ2-5|TRBV5-1|TRBD1|.
TGCGCCAGCAGCTCGACAACCAGGGGGCCATCATCCGCCGAGACCCAGTACTTC
CASSSTTRGPSSAETQYF
>13|TRBJ1-2|TRBV5-6|.|.
TGTGCCAGCAGCTTGGCAGCTAACTATGGCTACACCTTC
CASSLAANYGYTF
>14|TRBJ1-1|TRBV29-1|.|few
TGCAGCGTCCGCCCACAGCCTCTGAACACTGAAGCTTTCTTT
CSVRPQPLNTEAFF
>14|TRBJ1-1|TRBV6-6|.|.
TGTGCCAGCACCCCCCGGGGATTGGGTACTGAAGCTTTCTTT
CASTPRGLGTEAFF
>14|TRBJ2-7|TRBV7-6|TRBD2|.
TGTGCCAGCAGCCCGTGGGGGGGTACCTACGAGCAGTACTTC
CASSPWGGTYEQYF
>13|TRBJ2-7|TRBV6-5|.|.
TGTGCCAGCAGTTACAATGCAGGACAGGAGCAGTACTTC
CASSYNAGQEQYF
>15|TRBJ1-1|TRBV5-8|TRBD1|.
TGTGCCAGCAGCCACCGGGACAGGGGATTCGGGGAAGCTTTCTTT
CASSHRDRGFGEAFF
>12|TRBJ2-1|TRBV7-9|.|few
TGTGCCGGGGCGGACGGTAACAATGAGCAGTTCTTC
CAGADGNNEQFF
>16|TRBJ1-4|TRBV15|TRBD1|.
TGTGCCACCAGCAGAGATCCTGCAGGGGGCGGTGAAAAACTGTTTTTT
CATSRDPAGGGEKLFF
>15|TRBJ2-1|TRBV29-1|TRBD2|.
TGCAGCGTCCCCCGACTAGCGGGAGTAAGCGGTGAGCAGTTCTTC
CSVPRLAGVSGEQFF
>16|TRBJ2-3|TRBV7-9|.|.
TGTGCCAGCAGCACGACGACTAGTATCTGGTCAGATACGCAGTATTTT
CASSTTTSIWSDTQYF
>13|TRBJ1-5|TRBV10-1|TRBD1|.
TGCGCCAGCAAAACAGGGGTGTGCCAGCCCCAGCATTTT
CASKTGVCQPQHF